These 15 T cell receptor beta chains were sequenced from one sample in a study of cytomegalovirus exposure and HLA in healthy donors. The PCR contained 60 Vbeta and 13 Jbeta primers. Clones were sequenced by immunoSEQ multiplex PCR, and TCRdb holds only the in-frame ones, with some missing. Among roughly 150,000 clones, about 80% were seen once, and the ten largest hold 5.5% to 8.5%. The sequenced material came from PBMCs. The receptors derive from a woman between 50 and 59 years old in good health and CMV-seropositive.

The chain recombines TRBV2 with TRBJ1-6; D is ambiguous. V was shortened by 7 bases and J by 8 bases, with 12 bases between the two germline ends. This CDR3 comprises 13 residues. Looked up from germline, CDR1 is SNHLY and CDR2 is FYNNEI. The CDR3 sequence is CASKPASDSPLHF. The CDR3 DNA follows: TGTGCCAGCAAACCCGCTAGCGATTCACCCCTCCACTTT. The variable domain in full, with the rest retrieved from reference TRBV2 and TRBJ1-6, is EPEVTQTPSHQVTQMGQEVILRCVPISNHLYFYWYRQILGQKVEFLVSFYNNEISEKSEIFDDQFSVERPDGSNFTLKIRSTKLEDSAMYFCASKPASDSPLHFGNGTRLTVT.

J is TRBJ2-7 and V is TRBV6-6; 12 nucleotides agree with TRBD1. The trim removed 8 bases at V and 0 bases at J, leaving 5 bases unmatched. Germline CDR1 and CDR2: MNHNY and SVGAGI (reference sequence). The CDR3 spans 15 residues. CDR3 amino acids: CASGGQGANSYEQYF. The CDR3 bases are TGTGCCAGCGGGGGACAGGGGGCTAACTCCTACGAGCAGTACTTC.

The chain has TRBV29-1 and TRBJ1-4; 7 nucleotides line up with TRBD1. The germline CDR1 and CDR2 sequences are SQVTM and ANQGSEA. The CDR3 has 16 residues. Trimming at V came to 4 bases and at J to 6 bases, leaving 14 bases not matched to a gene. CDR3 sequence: CSVGDRKGQLDEKLFF. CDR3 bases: TGCAGCGTTGGGGACAGAAAGGGGCAACTGGATGAAAAACTGTTTTTT. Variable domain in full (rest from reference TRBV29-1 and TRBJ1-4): SAVISQKPSRDICQRGTSLTIQCQVDSQVTMMFWYRQQPGQSLTLIATANQGSEATYESGFVIDKFPISRPNLTFSTLTVSNMSPEDSSIYLCSVGDRKGQLDEKLFFGSGTQLSVL.

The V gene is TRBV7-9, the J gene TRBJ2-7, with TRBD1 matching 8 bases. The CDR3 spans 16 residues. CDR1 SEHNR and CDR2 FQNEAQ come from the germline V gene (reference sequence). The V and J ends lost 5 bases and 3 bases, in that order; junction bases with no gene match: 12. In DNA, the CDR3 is TGTGCCAGCAGCAAACTCTCCGGGACAGGCTACTACGAGCAGTACTTC. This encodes CASSKLSGTGYYEQYF.

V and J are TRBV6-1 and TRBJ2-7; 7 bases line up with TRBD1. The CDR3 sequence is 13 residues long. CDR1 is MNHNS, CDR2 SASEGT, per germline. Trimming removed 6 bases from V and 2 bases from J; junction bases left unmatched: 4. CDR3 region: CASRRQGAYEQYF. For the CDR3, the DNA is TGTGCCAGCAGGAGACAGGGAGCCTACGAGCAGTACTTC.

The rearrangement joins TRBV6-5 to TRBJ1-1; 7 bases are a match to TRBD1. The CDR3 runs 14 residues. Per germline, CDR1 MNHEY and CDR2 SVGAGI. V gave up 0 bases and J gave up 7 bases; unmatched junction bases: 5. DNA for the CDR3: TGTGCCAGCAGTTACTCAGGGGGCAGAAATGAAGCTTTCTTT. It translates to CASSYSGGRNEAFF.

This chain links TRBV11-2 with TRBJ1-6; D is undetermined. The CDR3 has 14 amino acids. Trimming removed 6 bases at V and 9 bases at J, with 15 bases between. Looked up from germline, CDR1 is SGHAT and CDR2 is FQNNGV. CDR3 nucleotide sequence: TGTGCCAGCAGACCGCAGGTCCATGGTTCACCCCTCCACTTT. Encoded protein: CASRPQVHGSPLHF.

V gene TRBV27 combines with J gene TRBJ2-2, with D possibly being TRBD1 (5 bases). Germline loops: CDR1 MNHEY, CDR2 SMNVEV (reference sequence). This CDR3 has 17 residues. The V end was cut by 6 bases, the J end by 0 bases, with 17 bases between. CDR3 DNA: TGTGCCAGCAGATCTGGTTCAGGGTTCGCGAACACCGGGGAGCTGTTTTTT. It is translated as CASRSGSGFANTGELFF.

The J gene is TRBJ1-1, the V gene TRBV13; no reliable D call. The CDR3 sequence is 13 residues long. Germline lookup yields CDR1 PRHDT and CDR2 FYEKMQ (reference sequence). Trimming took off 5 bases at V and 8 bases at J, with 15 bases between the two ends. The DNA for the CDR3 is TGTGCCAGCAGCGCGACTCCGGGTCCCGAAGCTTTCTTT. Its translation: CASSATPGPEAFF.

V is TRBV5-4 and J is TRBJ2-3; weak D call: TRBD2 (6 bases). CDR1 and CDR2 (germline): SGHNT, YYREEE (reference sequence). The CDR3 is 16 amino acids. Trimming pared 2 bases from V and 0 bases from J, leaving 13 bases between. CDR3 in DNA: TGTGCCAGCAGCTTTGGGGCGGGATGGAGCACAGATACGCAGTATTTT. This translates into CASSFGAGWSTDTQYF.

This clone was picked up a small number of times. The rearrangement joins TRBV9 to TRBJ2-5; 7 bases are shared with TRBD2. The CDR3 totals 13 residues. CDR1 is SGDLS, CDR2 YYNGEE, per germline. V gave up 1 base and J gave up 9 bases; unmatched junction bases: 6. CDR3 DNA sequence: TGTGCCAGCAGCGTATCCCCCCGGGGGGCCCAGTACTTC. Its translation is CASSVSPRGAQYF.

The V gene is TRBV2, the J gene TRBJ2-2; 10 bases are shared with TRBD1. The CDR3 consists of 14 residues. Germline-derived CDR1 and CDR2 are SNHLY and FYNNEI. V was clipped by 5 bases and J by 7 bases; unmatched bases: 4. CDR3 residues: CASSRQGAHGELFF. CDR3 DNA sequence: TGTGCCAGCAGTCGACAGGGGGCCCACGGGGAGCTGTTTTTT.

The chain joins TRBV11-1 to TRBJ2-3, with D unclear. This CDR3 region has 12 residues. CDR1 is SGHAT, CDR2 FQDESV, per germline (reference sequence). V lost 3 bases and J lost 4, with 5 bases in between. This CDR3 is CASSFSADTQYF. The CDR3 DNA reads TGTGCCAGCAGCTTCTCAGCAGATACGCAGTATTTT.

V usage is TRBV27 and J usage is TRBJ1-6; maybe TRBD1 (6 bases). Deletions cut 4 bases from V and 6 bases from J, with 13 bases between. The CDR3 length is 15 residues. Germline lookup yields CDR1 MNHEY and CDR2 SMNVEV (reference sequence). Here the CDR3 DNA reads TGTGCCAGCAGTTCATCCAGGGGAACTAATTCACCCCTCCACTTT. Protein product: CASSSSRGTNSPLHF.

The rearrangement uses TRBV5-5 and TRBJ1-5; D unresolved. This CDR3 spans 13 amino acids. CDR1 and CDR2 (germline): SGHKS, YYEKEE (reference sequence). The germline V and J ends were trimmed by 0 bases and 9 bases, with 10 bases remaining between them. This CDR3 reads CASSLEPRVPQHF. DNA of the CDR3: TGTGCCAGCAGCTTGGAGCCCCGGGTGCCCCAGCATTTT.